The entry below describes one T cell receptor (beta chain). This sample was included in a study of T cell responses to AZD1222 COVID-19 vaccine. Germline V gene data show CDR1 as SGHRS and CDR2 as YFSETQ. V lost 4 bases, J lost 2 bases, and 8 bases stayed unmatched. The CDR3 has 17 amino acids. The method was immunoSEQ multiplex PCR; TCRdb's version includes in-frame clones alone and lacks a portion of them. The data contain 95,000 to 150,000 clones, around 83% of them singletons. The input for sequencing was peripheral blood, taken 28 days after the second AZD1222 dose. This chain connects TRBV5-1 to TRBJ2-7; TRBD2 aligns across 14 bases. This sequence originates from an adult who received the AZD1222 COVID-19 vaccine. The CDR3: CASSARTSGGPTYEQYF. Written as DNA, the CDR3 is TGCGCCAGCAGCGCCAGGACTAGCGGGGGGCCTACCTACGAGCAGTACTTC. The whole variable domain, remainder taken from reference TRBV5-1 and TRBJ2-7, is KAGVTQTPRYLIKTRGQQVTLSCSPISGHRSVSWYQQTPGQGLQFLFEYFSETQRNKGNFPGRFSGRQFSNSRSEMNVSTLELGDSALYLCASSARTSGGPTYEQYFGPGTRLTVT.